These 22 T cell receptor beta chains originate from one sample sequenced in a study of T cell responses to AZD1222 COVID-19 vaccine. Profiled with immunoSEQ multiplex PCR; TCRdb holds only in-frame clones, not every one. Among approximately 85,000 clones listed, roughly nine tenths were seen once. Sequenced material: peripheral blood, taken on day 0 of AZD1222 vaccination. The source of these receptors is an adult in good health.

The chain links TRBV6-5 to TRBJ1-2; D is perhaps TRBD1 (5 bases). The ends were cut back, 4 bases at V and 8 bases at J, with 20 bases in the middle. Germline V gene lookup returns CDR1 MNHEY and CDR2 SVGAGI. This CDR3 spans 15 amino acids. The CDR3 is CASSLSPQQDKGYTF. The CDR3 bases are TGTGCCAGCAGTTTATCCCCCCAACAGGATAAGGGCTACACCTTC.

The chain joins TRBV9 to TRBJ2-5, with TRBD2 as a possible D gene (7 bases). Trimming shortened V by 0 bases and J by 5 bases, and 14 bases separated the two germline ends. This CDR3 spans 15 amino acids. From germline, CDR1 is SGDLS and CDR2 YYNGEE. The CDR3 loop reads CASSVEGGPRETQYF. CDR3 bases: TGTGCCAGCAGCGTAGAGGGGGGGCCCCGGGAGACCCAGTACTTC.

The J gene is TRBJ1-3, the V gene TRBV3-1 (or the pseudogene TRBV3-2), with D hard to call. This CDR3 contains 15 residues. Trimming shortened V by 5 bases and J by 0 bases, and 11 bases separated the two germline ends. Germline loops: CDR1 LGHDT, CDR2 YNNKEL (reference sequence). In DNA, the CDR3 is TGTGCCAGCAGCGCACAGTCCCGCTCTGGAAACACCATATATTTT. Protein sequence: CASSAQSRSGNTIYF.

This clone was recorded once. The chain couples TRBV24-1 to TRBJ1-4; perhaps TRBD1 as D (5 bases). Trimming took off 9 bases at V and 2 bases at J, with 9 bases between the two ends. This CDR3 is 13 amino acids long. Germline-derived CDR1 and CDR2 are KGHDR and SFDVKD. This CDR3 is CATQKGTNEKLFF. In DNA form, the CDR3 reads TGTGCCACCCAGAAGGGGACTAATGAAAAACTGTTTTTT.

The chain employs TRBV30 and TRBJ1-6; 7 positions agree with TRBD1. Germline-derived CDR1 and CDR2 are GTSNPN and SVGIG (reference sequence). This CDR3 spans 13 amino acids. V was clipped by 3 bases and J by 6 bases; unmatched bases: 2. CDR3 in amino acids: CAWSRDSNSPLHF. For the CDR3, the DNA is TGTGCCTGGAGCCGGGACAGTAATTCACCCCTCCACTTT.

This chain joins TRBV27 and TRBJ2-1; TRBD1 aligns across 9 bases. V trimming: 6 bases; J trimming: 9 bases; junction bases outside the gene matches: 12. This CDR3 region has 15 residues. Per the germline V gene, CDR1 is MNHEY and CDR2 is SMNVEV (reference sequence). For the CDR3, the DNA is TGTGCCAGCAGCCGGGGACAGGGTAGTTTGGGTGAGCAGTTCTTC. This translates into CASSRGQGSLGEQFF.

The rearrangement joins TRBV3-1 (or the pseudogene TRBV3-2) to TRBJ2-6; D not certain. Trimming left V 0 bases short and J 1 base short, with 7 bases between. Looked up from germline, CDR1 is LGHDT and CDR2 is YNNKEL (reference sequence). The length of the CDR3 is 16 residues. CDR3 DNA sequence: TGTGCCAGCAGCCAAGAAATGGGGTCTGGGGCCAACGTCCTGACTTTC. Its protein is CASSQEMGSGANVLTF.

CDR3 protein: CASSLQGANYGYTF. The CDR3 DNA sequence: TGTGCCAGCAGCTTACAGGGGGCGAACTATGGCTACACCTTC. This rearrangement joins TRBV7-9 to TRBJ1-2; 8 bases are a match to TRBD1. V was pared by 2 bases and J by 2 bases, with 1 base of the junction left unmatched. The CDR3 contains 14 residues. Germline V lookup: CDR1 SEHNR, CDR2 FQNEAQ (reference sequence).

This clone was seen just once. The CDR3 sequence is CASSDSIGGNNSPLHF. The CDR3 region has the DNA TGTGCCAGCAGTGACTCGATAGGGGGAAATAATTCACCCCTCCACTTT. J is TRBJ1-6 and V is TRBV6-4, with a tentative D call TRBD1 (6 bases). This CDR3 is built from 16 residues. The V and J ends lost 0 bases and 5 bases respectively, with 11 bases between them. From germline, CDR1 is MRHNA and CDR2 SNTAGT.

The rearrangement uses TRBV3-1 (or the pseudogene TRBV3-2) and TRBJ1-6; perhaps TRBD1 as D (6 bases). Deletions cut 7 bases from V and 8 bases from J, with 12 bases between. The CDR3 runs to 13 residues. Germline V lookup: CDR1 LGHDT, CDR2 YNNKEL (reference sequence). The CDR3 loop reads CASNLQGDSPLHF. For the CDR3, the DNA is TGTGCCAGCAACTTACAGGGTGATTCACCCCTCCACTTT.

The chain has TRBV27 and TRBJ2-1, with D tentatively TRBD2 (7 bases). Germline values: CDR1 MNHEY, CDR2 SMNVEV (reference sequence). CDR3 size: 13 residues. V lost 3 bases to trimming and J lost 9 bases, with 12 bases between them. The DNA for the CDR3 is TGTGCCAGCAGTTTGGGGGGGCCCGTTGAGCAGTTCTTC. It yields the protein CASSLGGPVEQFF.

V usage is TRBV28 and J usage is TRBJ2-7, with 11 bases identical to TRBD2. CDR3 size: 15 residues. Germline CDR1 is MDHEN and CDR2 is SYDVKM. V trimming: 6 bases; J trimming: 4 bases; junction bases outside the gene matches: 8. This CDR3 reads CASRIYGTSGYEQYF. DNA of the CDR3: TGTGCCAGCAGAATTTACGGGACTAGCGGTTACGAGCAGTACTTC.

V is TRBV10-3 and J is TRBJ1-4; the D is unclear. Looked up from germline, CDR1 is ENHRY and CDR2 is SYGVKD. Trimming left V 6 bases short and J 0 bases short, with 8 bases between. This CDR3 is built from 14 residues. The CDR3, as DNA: TGTGCCATCAGCCTGGGGTCAACTAATGAAAAACTGTTTTTT. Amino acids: CAISLGSTNEKLFF.

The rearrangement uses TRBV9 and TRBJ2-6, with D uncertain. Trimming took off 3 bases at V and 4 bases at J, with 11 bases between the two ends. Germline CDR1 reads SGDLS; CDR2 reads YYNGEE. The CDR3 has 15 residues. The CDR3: CASSAAPSGANVLTF. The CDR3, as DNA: TGTGCCAGCAGCGCCGCGCCCTCCGGGGCCAACGTCCTGACTTTC.

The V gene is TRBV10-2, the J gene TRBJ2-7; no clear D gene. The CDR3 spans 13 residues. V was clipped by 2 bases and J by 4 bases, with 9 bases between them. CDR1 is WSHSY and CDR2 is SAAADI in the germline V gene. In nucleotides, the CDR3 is TGCGCCAGCAGTGAGCTCGGTATGTACGAGCAGTACTTC. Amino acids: CASSELGMYEQYF.

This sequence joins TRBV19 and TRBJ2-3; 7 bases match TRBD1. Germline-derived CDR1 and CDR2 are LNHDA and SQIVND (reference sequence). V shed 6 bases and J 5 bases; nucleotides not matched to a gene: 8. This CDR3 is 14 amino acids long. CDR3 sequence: CASREGTAGDTQYF. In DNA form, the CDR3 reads TGTGCCAGTAGGGAAGGGACAGCAGGAGATACGCAGTATTTT.

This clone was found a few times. CDR3 nucleotides: TGCAGCGTTTCCGAAGGACAGGCGAATTCACCCCTCCACTTT. Translated: CSVSEGQANSPLHF. The J gene is TRBJ1-6, the V gene TRBV29-1; 7 bases agree with TRBD1. V was pared by 5 bases and J by 7 bases, with 8 bases of the junction left unmatched. CDR1 and CDR2 from the germline V gene are SQVTM and ANQGSEA. The CDR3 has 14 amino acids.

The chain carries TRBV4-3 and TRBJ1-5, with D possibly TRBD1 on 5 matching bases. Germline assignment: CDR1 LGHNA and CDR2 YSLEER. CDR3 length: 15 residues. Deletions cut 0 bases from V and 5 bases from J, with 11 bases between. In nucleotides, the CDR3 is TGCGCCAGCAGCCAAGATTGGGGGTTGGATCAGCCCCAGCATTTT. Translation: CASSQDWGLDQPQHF.

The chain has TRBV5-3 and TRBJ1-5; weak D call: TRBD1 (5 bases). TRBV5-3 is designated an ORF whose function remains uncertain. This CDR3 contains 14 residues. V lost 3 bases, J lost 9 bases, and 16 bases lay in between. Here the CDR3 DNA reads TGTGCCAGAAGCTCCCCCCAATCGAGGGGGCCCCAGCATTTT. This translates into CARSSPQSRGPQHF.

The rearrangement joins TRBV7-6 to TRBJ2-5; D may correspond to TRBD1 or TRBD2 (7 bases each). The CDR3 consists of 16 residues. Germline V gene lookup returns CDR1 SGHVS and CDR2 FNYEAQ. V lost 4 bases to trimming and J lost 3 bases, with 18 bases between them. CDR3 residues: CASSSYSGGVKETQYF. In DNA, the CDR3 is TGTGCCAGCAGCTCTTACTCAGGGGGGGTGAAAGAGACCCAGTACTTC.

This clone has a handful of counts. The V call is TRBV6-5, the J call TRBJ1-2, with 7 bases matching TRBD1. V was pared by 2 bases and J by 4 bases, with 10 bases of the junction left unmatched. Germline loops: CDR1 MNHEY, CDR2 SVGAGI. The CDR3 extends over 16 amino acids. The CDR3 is CASSYGSFQGVYGYTF. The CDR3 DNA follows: TGTGCCAGCAGTTACGGGTCTTTCCAGGGGGTCTATGGCTACACCTTC.

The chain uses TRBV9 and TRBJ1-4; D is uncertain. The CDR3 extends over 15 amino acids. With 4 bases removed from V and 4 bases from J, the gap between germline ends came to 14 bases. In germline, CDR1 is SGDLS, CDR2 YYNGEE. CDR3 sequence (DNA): TGTGCCAGCAGCCTACCTGGAAGTTTTAATGAAAAACTGTTTTTT. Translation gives CASSLPGSFNEKLFF.